This T cell receptor (beta chain) is from a study of cytomegalovirus exposure and HLA in healthy donors. In the study overall: Caucasian-associated ancestry cluster membership applied to less than 85% of several hundred genotyped donors.

Primers included in the PCR were 60 Vbeta and 13 Jbeta primers. Some clones are missing from TCRdb's copy, which holds only in-frame ones; the method was immunoSEQ multiplex PCR. The data show 150,000 to 200,000 clones, about 73% seen once. Whole-study findings and limits: Looking again later, the authors saw that most CMV-associated TCR beta chains seemed HLA-restricted. Rare TCR sequences dominated, though some public TCRs recurred in many donors. Being indistinguishable, some V segments were excluded, TRBV6-2 and TRBV6-3 among them.

The CDR3 contains 16 residues. CDR1 and CDR2 (germline): MGHRA, YSYEKL. V lost 2 bases and J lost 5; bases outside the gene matches: 9. This clone has a handful of counts. Its cognate antigen is unknown. V gene TRBV4-1 combines with J gene TRBJ1-5; 7 positions match TRBD1. This TCR was sampled from a woman between 45 and 65 years old in good health and CMV-seropositive. Input material: PBMCs. The CDR3 sequence: CASSQPRQGRDQPQHF. CDR3 in DNA: TGCGCCAGCAGCCAACCCAGACAGGGTCGGGATCAGCCCCAGCATTTT.